Presented here are 21 T cell receptor beta chains from one specimen sequenced in a study of blood T cell repertoires in COVID-19. Generated by immunoSEQ multiplex PCR, the TCRdb table keeps only in-frame clones and is missing some. Here the sample spans about 150,000 clones, around 90% being singletons. The specimen sequenced was peripheral blood. These receptors all come from a man between 60 and 70 years old with COVID-19, enrolled during active disease.

This chain links TRBV28 with TRBJ1-3; tentatively, D is TRBD1 (5 bases). Trimming left V 5 bases short and J 9 bases short, with 17 bases between. This CDR3 has 14 amino acids. Germline CDR1 and CDR2: MDHEN and SYDVKM. The CDR3, as DNA: TGTGCCAGCAGTGGAAGACAGAGCGGGGCCACCATATATTTT. It is translated as CASSGRQSGATIYF.

V and J are TRBV19 and TRBJ1-2, with D tentatively TRBD1 (5 bases). CDR3 length: 15 residues. V lost 7 bases to trimming and J lost 0 bases, with 15 bases between them. Germline CDR1 reads LNHDA; CDR2 reads SQIVND (reference sequence). The CDR3, as DNA: TGTGCCAGTACCCTCTCGGACACAACTAACTATGGCTACACCTTC. Its translation is CASTLSDTTNYGYTF.

V and J are TRBV25-1 and TRBJ1-6; no definite D call. Looked up from germline, CDR1 is MGHDK and CDR2 is SYGVNS. Trimming removed 7 bases from V and 4 bases from J, with 8 bases in between. The CDR3 runs 13 residues. DNA for the CDR3: TGTGCCAGCACTTCTCTGTATAATTCACCCCTCCACTTT. Its protein is CASTSLYNSPLHF.

The gene calls are TRBV3-1 (or the pseudogene TRBV3-2) and TRBJ1-2; 7 bases are shared with TRBD1. This CDR3 spans 17 amino acids. The V and J ends lost 0 bases and 4 bases, in that order; junction bases with no gene match: 11. Germline loops: CDR1 LGHDT, CDR2 YNNKEL (reference sequence). CDR3 nucleotide sequence: TGTGCCAGCAGCCAAGAAAAGTGGGTACAGGGGCCCTATGGCTACACCTTC. Residues: CASSQEKWVQGPYGYTF.

The chain combines TRBV24-1 with TRBJ1-5; D gene uncertain. The germline V gene encodes CDR1 KGHDR and CDR2 SFDVKD. This CDR3 has 12 residues. The V and J ends lost 5 bases and 3 bases respectively, with 4 bases between them. The CDR3 is CATSVANQPQHF. The CDR3 DNA is TGTGCCACCAGTGTAGCCAATCAGCCCCAGCATTTT.

This clone has just one count. The rearrangement links TRBV7-2 to TRBJ2-7, with unresolved D. Deletions cut 1 base from V and 5 bases from J, with 12 bases between. The length of the CDR3 is 14 residues. The germline V gene encodes CDR1 SGHTA and CDR2 FQGNSA. CDR3 loop: CASSLVWAVNEQYF. CDR3 nucleotides: TGTGCCAGCAGCTTAGTTTGGGCAGTCAACGAGCAGTACTTC. The full variable domain, its missing parts supplied by reference TRBV7-2 and TRBJ2-7, is GAGVSQSPSNKVTEKGKDVELRCDPISGHTALYWYRQSLGQGLEFLIYFQGNSAPDKSGLPSDRFSAERTGGSVSTLTIQRTQQEDSAVYLCASSLVWAVNEQYFGPGTRLTVT.

The chain uses TRBV5-1 and TRBJ1-4; D is ambiguous. Looked up from germline, CDR1 is SGHRS and CDR2 is YFSETQ. Between the trimmed V and J ends, which lost 7 bases and 0 bases, there was a span of 10 bases. The CDR3 runs to 14 residues. The CDR3 here is CASATGSTNEKLFF. The DNA of the CDR3 is TGCGCCAGCGCCACGGGGTCAACTAATGAAAAACTGTTTTTT.

The chain is built from TRBV6-4 and TRBJ1-6; 8 bases match TRBD1. V lost 6 bases to trimming and J lost 9 bases; unmatched junction nucleotides: 7. Germline CDR1 reads MRHNA; CDR2 reads SNTAGT. CDR3 length: 14 amino acids. CDR3 bases: TGTGCCAGCAGGGAGACAGGGGTCAGTTCACCCCTCCACTTT. It yields the protein CASRETGVSSPLHF.

In its sample, this clone was seen a few times. The chain combines TRBV7-8 with TRBJ2-7, with D perhaps TRBD1 (7 bases). CDR1 is SGHVS, CDR2 FQNEAQ, per germline. The V gene lost 5 bases and the J gene lost 4 bases, with 15 bases spanning the gap. The CDR3 extends over 14 amino acids. CDR3 residues: CASSTHPGGYEQYF. The CDR3 nucleotides read TGTGCCAGCAGCACACACCCAGGGGGGTACGAGCAGTACTTC.

The chain employs TRBV30 and TRBJ2-7, with D perhaps TRBD2 (7 bases). Trimming cost V 1 base and J 3 bases, with 19 bases left between them. The CDR3 consists of 16 residues. Germline V gives CDR1 GTSNPN, CDR2 SVGIG (reference sequence). The CDR3 here is CAWSDHPGGPLYEQYF. DNA of the CDR3: TGTGCCTGGAGTGACCACCCCGGGGGGCCCCTCTACGAGCAGTACTTC.

The chain is built from TRBV19 and TRBJ2-3; 7 nucleotides match TRBD1. The CDR3 is 16 amino acids. J gave up 2 bases and V 3 bases, and 8 bases lay outside the gene matches. The germline V gene encodes CDR1 LNHDA and CDR2 SQIVND (reference sequence). The CDR3 DNA reads TGTGCCAGTAGTATCGGGGACAGAATACTCACAGATACGCAGTATTTT. It is translated as CASSIGDRILTDTQYF.

CDR3: CASSRGGIQYF. Here the CDR3 DNA reads TGTGCCAGCAGCAGGGGAGGCATTCAGTACTTC. The chain couples TRBV7-6 to TRBJ2-4, with D possibly being TRBD2 (6 bases). Germline loops: CDR1 SGHVS, CDR2 FNYEAQ. Trimming removed 5 bases at V and 9 bases at J, with 8 bases between. The CDR3 consists of 11 residues.

The V gene is TRBV5-6, the J gene TRBJ1-5, with D unresolved. The CDR3 loop spans 14 amino acids. From germline, CDR1 is SGHDT and CDR2 YYEEEE. The germline V and J ends were trimmed by 2 bases and 0 bases, with 6 bases remaining between them. The DNA of the CDR3 is TGTGCCAGCAGCTTTAGAAATAGCAATCAGCCCCAGCATTTT. Translation gives CASSFRNSNQPQHF.

With regard to this clone: At one end the junction does not follow the germline gene, possibly because of a read error. This rearrangement joins TRBV25-1 to TRBJ1-6; 7 nucleotides line up with TRBD1. Germline loops: CDR1 MGHDK, CDR2 SYGVNS. The CDR3 consists of 16 residues. CDR3 loop: CVSSVHTGTANSPLHF. In DNA form, the CDR3 reads TGTGTCAGCAGTGTCCACACCGGGACAGCAAATTCACCCCTCCACTTT.

This chain uses TRBV5-1 with TRBJ2-7; weak D call: TRBD1 (6 bases). This CDR3 contains 13 residues. V was shortened by 4 bases and J by 5 bases, with 13 bases between the two germline ends. Germline V gives CDR1 SGHRS, CDR2 YFSETQ. CDR3 nucleotide sequence: TGCGCCAGCAGCCCCTACAACAGGGACGAGCAGTACTTC. It codes for CASSPYNRDEQYF.

This clone was recorded once. The V gene is TRBV5-1, the J gene TRBJ1-1, with a weak D call TRBD1 (5 bases). Trimming took off 6 bases at V and 1 base at J, with 16 bases between the two ends. Germline CDR1 reads SGHRS; CDR2 reads YFSETQ. The CDR3 has 15 amino acids. CDR3 region: CASKYDQDTNTEAFF. CDR3 bases: TGCGCCAGCAAATACGACCAGGACACGAACACTGAAGCTTTCTTT.

The chain combines TRBV11-3 with TRBJ2-5; 9 bases match TRBD2. V lost 4 bases and J lost 1; bases outside the gene matches: 10. This CDR3 is built from 17 residues. CDR1 SGHNT and CDR2 YENEEA come from the germline V gene. The CDR3 loop is CASSSPTSGNFQETQYF. CDR3 nucleotides: TGTGCCAGCAGCTCTCCGACTAGCGGAAATTTCCAAGAGACCCAGTACTTC.

Comment on this clone: Sequence at one end of the junction differs from germline and may be a read error. V is TRBV7-2 and J is TRBJ2-4; TRBD2 matches 11 bases. This CDR3 has 13 residues. Germline loops: CDR1 SGHTA, CDR2 FQGNSA. The CDR3 sequence: CASSTNLAGGSHF. The CDR3 DNA sequence: TGTGCCAGCAGCACCAACCTAGCGGGGGGCTCGCACTTC.

This clone was observed once. The chain uses TRBV2 and TRBJ1-1, with no clear D. The germline V and J ends were trimmed by 8 bases and 1 base, with 11 bases remaining between them. Germline V gene sequence: CDR1 SNHLY, CDR2 FYNNEI. The CDR3 spans 13 residues. CDR3 bases: TGTGCCAGCGGGCGGGCAGGGAACACTGAAGCTTTCTTT. It codes for CASGRAGNTEAFF.

V usage is TRBV10-3 and J usage is TRBJ1-1; tentatively, D is TRBD1 (5 bases). This CDR3 is built from 13 residues. Germline lookup yields CDR1 ENHRY and CDR2 SYGVKD. Between the trimmed V and J ends, which lost 6 bases and 4 bases, there was a span of 12 bases. Here the CDR3 DNA reads TGTGCCATCAGGGGCCAGGGTTTCACTGAAGCTTTCTTT. It codes for CAIRGQGFTEAFF.

The chain uses TRBV7-8 and TRBJ2-2; a weak D match, TRBD1 (5 bases). The germline gives CDR1 SGHVS, CDR2 FQNEAQ. The V end was cut by 7 bases, the J end by 1 base, with 16 bases between. CDR3 length: 16 amino acids. CDR3 residues: CASISRALRNTGELFF. The DNA of the CDR3 is TGTGCCAGCATTTCCAGGGCCCTCCGGAACACCGGGGAGCTGTTTTTT.